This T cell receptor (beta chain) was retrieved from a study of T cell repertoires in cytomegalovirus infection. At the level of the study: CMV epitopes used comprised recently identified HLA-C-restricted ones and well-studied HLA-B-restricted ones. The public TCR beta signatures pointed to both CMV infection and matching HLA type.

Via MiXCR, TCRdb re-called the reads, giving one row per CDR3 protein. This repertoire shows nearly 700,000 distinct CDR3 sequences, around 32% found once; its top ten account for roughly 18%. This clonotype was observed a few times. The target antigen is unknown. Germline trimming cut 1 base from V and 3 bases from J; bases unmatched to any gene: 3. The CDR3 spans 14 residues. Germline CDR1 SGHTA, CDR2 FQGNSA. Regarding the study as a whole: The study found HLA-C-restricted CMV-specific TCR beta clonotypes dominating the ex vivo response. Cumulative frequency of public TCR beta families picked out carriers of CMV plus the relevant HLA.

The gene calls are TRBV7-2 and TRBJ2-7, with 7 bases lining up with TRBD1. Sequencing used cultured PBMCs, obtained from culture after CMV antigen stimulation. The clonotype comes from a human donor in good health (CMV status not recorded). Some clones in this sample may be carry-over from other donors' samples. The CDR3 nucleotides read TGTGCCAGCAGCTTAGAGGGGGCTGTCTACGAGCAGTACTTC. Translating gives CASSLEGAVYEQYF.